This is a list of T cell receptor beta chains from one sample in a study of blood T cell repertoires in COVID-19. Assay: immunoSEQ multiplex PCR; the TCRdb copy retains only in-frame clones and omits some. The sample includes fewer than 400,000 clones, 80% to 90% of them seen just once. Sequences were obtained from PBMCs or T cells enriched from blood (not recorded which). These receptors were taken from a woman aged 50 to 65 who had recovered from COVID-19. Both conserved end residues are part of each CDR3. D genes are given only for firm matches. The size entry is marked missing in some rows and otherwise reads once, few, many or a size class.

V	J	D	size	CDR3	DNA
TRBV7-6	TRBJ2-5	NA	NA	CASSLLAIGETQYF	TGTGCCAGCAGCTTACTAGCAATCGGGGAGACCCAGTACTTC
TRBV28	TRBJ1-3	TRBD1	many	CASSTIGTARSGNTIYF	TGTGCCAGCAGCACCATTGGGACAGCACGCTCTGGAAACACCATATATTTT
TRBV6-5	TRBJ1-1	TRBD1	NA	CASIPGGARAEAFF	TGTGCCAGCATACCAGGGGGCGCCCGGGCTGAAGCTTTCTTT
TRBV21-1	TRBJ1-2	NA	NA	CASSWEQVYGYTF	TGTGCCAGCAGTTGGGAACAGGTCTATGGCTACACCTTC
TRBV3-1/TRBV3-2	TRBJ1-4	NA	NA	CASSQDLGEGSYEGLFF	TGTGCCAGCAGCCAAGATCTTGGGGAGGGCTCCTATGAGGGACTGTTTTTT
TRBV3-1/TRBV3-2	TRBJ1-6	NA	NA	CASSQEGLGSNSPLHF	TGTGCCAGCAGCCAAGAAGGACTAGGGAGTAATTCACCCCTCCACTTT
TRBV4-1	TRBJ1-5	NA	NA	CASSQGHLQGRIAKQPQHF	TGCGCCAGCAGCCAAGGGCATTTACAGGGCAGGATTGCTAAGCAGCCCCAGCATTTT
TRBV6-5	TRBJ2-3	TRBD2	NA	CASSLTGTSGTDTQYF	TGTGCCAGCAGTTTGACCGGGACTAGCGGCACAGATACGCAGTATTTT
TRBV6-2/TRBV6-3	TRBJ1-1	NA	once	CASSYSAENTEAFF	TGTGCCAGCAGTTACTCGGCCGAGAACACTGAAGCTTTCTTT
TRBV7-9	TRBJ2-1	TRBD1	NA	CASRGDRAPLYNEQFF	TGTGCCAGCAGGGGCGACAGGGCGCCACTCTACAATGAGCAGTTCTTC
TRBV7-9	TRBJ2-3	TRBD2	NA	CASSLGRGGITDTQYF	TGTGCCAGCAGCTTAGGGCGGGGGGGGATCACAGATACGCAGTATTTT
TRBV28	TRBJ1-5	TRBD1	NA	CASSRTGINQPQHF	TGTGCCAGCAGCCGGACAGGAATTAATCAGCCCCAGCATTTT
TRBV19	TRBJ1-5	NA	once	CASTGGHSNQPQHF	TGTGCCAGTACGGGGGGGCATAGCAATCAGCCCCAGCATTTT
TRBV7-8	TRBJ2-1	NA	NA	CASSFPRYNEQFF	TGTGCCAGCAGCTTCCCCAGGTATAATGAGCAGTTCTTC
TRBV12-5	TRBJ1-1	NA	NA	CASGLEPGRTEAFF	TGTGCTAGTGGTTTGGAGCCAGGGCGGACTGAAGCTTTCTTT
TRBV28	TRBJ2-7	NA	NA	CASSRLGGVHEQYF	TGTGCCAGCAGTAGATTAGGCGGGGTCCACGAGCAGTACTTC
TRBV4-2	TRBJ2-2	TRBD2	NA	CASSPLAGGTGELFF	TGTGCCAGCAGCCCACTAGCGGGGGGCACCGGGGAGCTGTTTTTT
TRBV7-8	TRBJ2-4	NA	NA	CASSPRAPSAGGPAKNIQYF	TGTGCCAGCAGCCCAAGGGCCCCTAGCGCCGGGGGGCCTGCCAAAAACATTCAGTACTTC
TRBV30	TRBJ2-7	TRBD2	NA	CAVSTAGGAEQYF	TGTGCCGTAAGCACAGCGGGGGGAGCCGAGCAGTACTTC
TRBV9	TRBJ2-1	TRBD2	once	CASSVGVAGFPNEQFF	TGTGCCAGCAGCGTAGGCGTAGCGGGGTTTCCGAATGAGCAGTTCTTC
TRBV5-1	TRBJ1-1	NA	NA	CASSNVPGVWTEAFF	TGCGCCAGCTCAAATGTTCCCGGGGTGTGGACTGAAGCTTTCTTT
TRBV4-1	TRBJ1-2	NA	NA	CASSGRPQGYTF	TGCGCCAGCAGCGGCAGGCCCCAAGGCTACACCTTC
TRBV4-3	TRBJ2-2	NA	NA	CASSHGEYPTGELFF	TGCGCCAGCAGCCACGGTGAATACCCCACCGGGGAGCTGTTTTTT
TRBV7-2	TRBJ1-2	NA	NA	CASSLARENYGYTF	TGTGCCAGCAGCTTAGCCAGGGAAAACTATGGCTACACCTTC
TRBV4-3	TRBJ2-2	TRBD1	NA	CASSQSTGTGGPGELFF	TGCGCCAGCAGCCAATCGACCGGGACAGGGGGCCCAGGGGAGCTGTTTTTT
TRBV18	TRBJ2-5	NA	NA	CASSRDQETQYF	TGTGCCAGCTCACGCGACCAAGAGACCCAGTACTTC
TRBV6-5	TRBJ1-1	NA	NA	CASSPQKRRTEAFF	TGTGCCAGCAGTCCTCAGAAGAGGAGGACTGAAGCTTTCTTT
TRBV27	TRBJ2-2	NA	NA	CASSQLLTSTMHTGELFF	TGTGCCAGCAGCCAATTATTGACTTCCACGATGCACACCGGGGAGCTGTTTTTT
TRBV5-1	TRBJ2-1	NA	NA	CASSLGGASYNEQFF	TGCGCCAGCAGCTTGGGCGGGGCATCCTACAATGAGCAGTTCTTC
TRBV19	TRBJ2-7	TRBD2	NA	CASSPSGAYSYEQYF	TGTGCCAGTAGTCCCAGCGGGGCCTACTCCTACGAGCAGTACTTC
TRBV5-1	TRBJ1-5	TRBD1	NA	CASSSGTDNQPQHF	TGCGCCAGCAGCTCCGGGACAGACAATCAGCCCCAGCATTTT
TRBV6-2/TRBV6-3	TRBJ1-1	NA	NA	CASSQGRTEAFF	TGTGCCAGCAGTCAGGGTCGGACTGAAGCTTTCTTT
TRBV6-5	TRBJ1-1	NA	NA	CASSYYGGRTEAFF	TGTGCCAGCAGTTACTACGGGGGTCGCACTGAAGCTTTCTTT
TRBV10-3	TRBJ1-2	TRBD1	few	CAISETYDRGIDYGYTF	TGTGCCATCAGTGAGACCTATGACAGGGGAATAGACTATGGCTACACCTTC
TRBV29-1	TRBJ1-1	NA	NA	CSVEPVNTEAFF	TGCAGCGTTGAACCAGTAAACACTGAAGCTTTCTTT
TRBV28	TRBJ1-4	NA	NA	CASSFLGGATEKLFF	TGTGCCAGCAGTTTCCTCGGAGGGGCAACTGAAAAACTGTTTTTT
TRBV5-1	TRBJ2-6	TRBD1	NA	CASSFFQGATGANVLTF	TGCGCCAGCAGCTTTTTTCAGGGGGCAACTGGGGCCAACGTCCTGACTTTC